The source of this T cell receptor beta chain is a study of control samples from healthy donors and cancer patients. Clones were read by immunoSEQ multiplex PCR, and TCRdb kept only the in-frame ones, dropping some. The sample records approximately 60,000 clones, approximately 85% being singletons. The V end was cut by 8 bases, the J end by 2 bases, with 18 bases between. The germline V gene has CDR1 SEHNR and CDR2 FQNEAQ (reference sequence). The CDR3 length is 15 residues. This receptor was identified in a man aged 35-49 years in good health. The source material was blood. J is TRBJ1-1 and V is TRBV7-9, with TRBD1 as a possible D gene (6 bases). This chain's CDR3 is CASLGAGVFNTEAFF. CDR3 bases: TGTGCCAGCCTCGGGGCAGGGGTATTTAACACTGAAGCTTTCTTT.